These 25 T cell receptor beta chains were sequenced from one sample in a study of a mutant IDH1 vaccine in newly diagnosed glioma. The table came from immunoSEQ multiplex PCR; TCRdb's copy has only in-frame clones and leaves some out. The sample carries about 34,000 clones, 80% to 85% recorded once. The sample's time point: baseline, week 1 (first vaccination visit). Treatment denoted: pre-vaccination baseline after standard-of-care therapy. The source was peripheral blood mononuclear cells (PBMCs), collected from a glioma patient treated with radiotherapy, temozolomide or both. The receptors come from a man aged 45-65 years with glioma. Some clones in this sample may be carry-over from other donors' samples.

This chain connects TRBV30 to TRBJ2-7; 11 bases are shared with TRBD2. Germline values: CDR1 GTSNPN, CDR2 SVGIG (reference sequence). V gave up 5 bases and J gave up 3 bases; unmatched junction bases: 3. The length of the CDR3 is 13 residues. CDR3 sequence: CAWGTSGLYEQYF. CDR3 nucleotide sequence: TGTGCCTGGGGGACTAGCGGACTCTACGAGCAGTACTTC. The full variable domain, completed using reference TRBV30 and TRBJ2-7, is SQTIHQWPATLVQPVGSPLSLECTVEGTSNPNLYWYRQAAGRGLQLLFYSVGIGQISSEVPQNLSASRPQDRQFILSSKKLLLSDSGFYLCAWGTSGLYEQYFGPGTRLTVT.

This chain joins TRBV9 and TRBJ2-1; D not certain. V was trimmed by 0 bases and J by 8 bases, leaving 9 bases between them. CDR1 is SGDLS and CDR2 is YYNGEE in the germline V gene. This CDR3 has 13 residues. CDR3 DNA sequence: TGTGCCAGCAGCGTAGGGGTGTACCATGAGCAGTTCTTC. This gives the protein CASSVGVYHEQFF.

The chain combines TRBV5-5 with TRBJ2-7; the D is unclear. The V end lost 2 bases, the J end lost 3 bases, and 6 bases lay between the germline ends. The CDR3 loop spans 12 amino acids. Germline V gene data show CDR1 as SGHKS and CDR2 as YYEKEE (reference sequence). This CDR3 is CASSFENYEQYF. CDR3 in DNA: TGTGCCAGCAGCTTTGAAAACTACGAGCAGTACTTC. Combining the CDR3 with reference TRBV5-5 and TRBJ2-7 gives the whole variable domain DAGVTQSPTHLIKTRGQQVTLRCSPISGHKSVSWYQQVLGQGPQFIFQYYEKEERGRGNFPDRFSARQFPNYSSELNVNALLLGDSALYLCASSFENYEQYFGPGTRLTVT.

The V and J genes are TRBV11-3 and TRBJ2-7; TRBD1 might be the D (7 bases). The V end lost 2 bases, the J end lost 4 bases, and 27 bases lay between the germline ends. The CDR3 runs to 19 residues. Germline V CDR1 and CDR2: SGHNT, YENEEA. CDR3 sequence reads: CASSLSPRGARGIGYEQYF. Written as DNA, the CDR3 is TGTGCCAGCAGCTTATCCCCCAGGGGGGCTCGGGGCATCGGATACGAGCAGTACTTC.

This chain joins TRBV21-1 and TRBJ2-7; the tabulated D call, TRBD2, remains unverified against the DNA. TRBV21-1 is an annotated pseudogene. The CDR3 is 16 amino acids. The CDR3 coding sequence is TGTGCCAGCAGCAAGTTGATCGGATCTAGCTCCTACGAGCAGTACTTC. This codes for CASSKLIGSSSYEQYF.

The chain employs TRBV19 and TRBJ2-5; 10 bases line up with TRBD2. V gave up 2 bases and J gave up 5 bases; unmatched junction bases: 5. This CDR3 contains 15 residues. The germline CDR1 and CDR2 sequences are LNHDA and SQIVND (reference sequence). For the CDR3, the DNA is TGTGCCAGTAGTATACTAGCGGGGGTCTGGGAGACCCAGTACTTC. It yields the protein CASSILAGVWETQYF. Supplemented by reference TRBV19 and TRBJ2-5, the full variable domain reads DGGITQSPKYLFRKEGQNVTLSCEQNLNHDAMYWYRQDPGQGLRLIYYSQIVNDFQKGDIAEGYSVSREKKESFPLTVTSAQKNPTAFYLCASSILAGVWETQYFGPGTRLLVL.

This clone appeared once. V gene TRBV25-1 combines with J gene TRBJ2-7; D is unresolved. This CDR3 is 15 amino acids long. Trimming pared 3 bases from V and 2 bases from J, leaving 14 bases between. Looked up from germline, CDR1 is MGHDK and CDR2 is SYGVNS. Here the CDR3 reads CASSDAAVTTYEQYF. In DNA, the CDR3 is TGTGCCAGCAGTGATGCGGCAGTGACCACCTACGAGCAGTACTTC.

This clone was detected only a few times. The chain couples TRBV19 to TRBJ1-5, with 9 positions matching TRBD1. Germline CDR1 is LNHDA and CDR2 is SQIVND (reference sequence). V lost 3 bases, J lost 5 bases, and 5 bases stayed unmatched. This CDR3 region has 15 residues. CDR3 sequence: CASSITGTGYQPQHF. CDR3 coding DNA: TGTGCCAGTAGTATCACGGGGACAGGGTATCAGCCCCAGCATTTT.

This clone was counted once. The V and J genes are TRBV25-1 and TRBJ1-2; 10 bases are a match to TRBD1. Per the germline V gene, CDR1 is MGHDK and CDR2 is SYGVNS. With 1 base clipped from V and 8 bases from J, the junction kept 7 bases outside the gene matches. The CDR3 contains 15 residues. CDR3 in amino acids: CASSEWKGTGVGYTF. The CDR3 DNA is TGTGCCAGCAGTGAATGGAAGGGGACAGGGGTAGGCTACACCTTC.

The chain couples TRBV4-1 to TRBJ2-1, with 10 bases fitting TRBD2. Per germline, CDR1 MGHRA and CDR2 YSYEKL. The trim removed 0 bases at V and 3 bases at J, leaving 11 bases unmatched. The CDR3 is 19 residues long. The CDR3 region is CASSQDSVMASGSYNEQFF. CDR3 DNA: TGCGCCAGCAGCCAAGATTCCGTTATGGCTAGCGGGAGCTACAATGAGCAGTTCTTC.

V gene TRBV4-3 combines with J gene TRBJ1-5, with D perhaps TRBD1 (6 bases). V lost 10 bases, J lost 4 bases, and 23 bases lay in between. This CDR3 is 16 amino acids long. CDR1 is LGHNA and CDR2 is YSLEER in the germline V gene. This CDR3 reads CATSARGGHRNQPQHF. Written as DNA, the CDR3 is TGCGCCACCTCAGCACGGGGGGGACACCGAAATCAGCCCCAGCATTTT.

This sequence joins TRBV7-9 and TRBJ1-6; D ambiguous. The V and J ends lost 1 base and 6 bases respectively, with 4 bases between them. This CDR3 has 13 amino acids. Germline V gene sequence: CDR1 SEHNR, CDR2 FQNEAQ (reference sequence). The CDR3 spells CASSLDLNSPLHF. Here the CDR3 DNA reads TGTGCCAGCAGCTTAGACCTTAATTCACCCCTCCACTTT. The full variable domain, in which reference TRBV7-9 and TRBJ1-6 provide the parts outside the CDR3, is DTGVSQNPRHKITKRGQNVTFRCDPISEHNRLYWYRQTLGQGPEFLTYFQNEAQLEKSRLLSDRFSAERPKGSFSTLEIQRTEQGDSAMYLCASSLDLNSPLHFGNGTRLTVT.

This clone was detected a few times. V and J are TRBV18 and TRBJ2-7; 9 bases line up with TRBD1. Germline CDR1 KGHSH, CDR2 LQKENI. This CDR3 is built from 13 residues. Unmatched junction bases numbered 2, after V lost 6 bases and J lost 2 bases. The CDR3 DNA sequence: TGTGCCAGCTCCCGGGACAGGGCCTACGAGCAGTACTTC. This encodes CASSRDRAYEQYF.

Regarding this clone: Relative to the germline gene, one junction end is altered; a read error may explain this. The chain joins TRBV6-5 to TRBJ2-1; 10 bases match TRBD1. Germline values: CDR1 MNHEY, CDR2 SVGAGI. This CDR3 is 14 amino acids long. CDR3 protein: CASRRQGAYSEQFF. The CDR3, as DNA: TGTGCCAGCCGGAGACAGGGGGCCTACAGTGAGCAGTTCTTC.

V gene TRBV6-5 combines with J gene TRBJ2-3; the match to TRBD2 covers 8 bases. Germline V gene lookup returns CDR1 MNHEY and CDR2 SVGAGI. With 6 bases clipped from V and 3 bases from J, the junction kept 8 bases outside the gene matches. The CDR3 consists of 15 residues. The CDR3 spells CASRQSGSGTDTQYF. The DNA for the CDR3 is TGTGCCAGCAGGCAGAGCGGGAGTGGTACAGATACGCAGTATTTT.

The rearrangement joins TRBV28 to TRBJ1-5; TRBD1 might be the D (6 bases). Germline-derived CDR1 and CDR2 are MDHEN and SYDVKM. The germline V and J ends were trimmed by 8 bases and 2 bases, with 16 bases remaining between them. The CDR3 extends over 15 amino acids. The CDR3: CASVGGGAGNQPQHF. In nucleotides, the CDR3 is TGTGCCAGCGTTGGAGGGGGAGCGGGCAATCAGCCCCAGCATTTT.

The chain links TRBV11-2 to TRBJ2-2; D remains unclear. V was shortened by 3 bases and J by 5 bases, with 10 bases between the two germline ends. This CDR3 region has 14 residues. CDR1 is SGHAT and CDR2 is FQNNGV in the germline V gene. CDR3 residues: CASSFEVFTGELFF. The CDR3 DNA is TGTGCCAGCAGCTTTGAGGTCTTTACCGGGGAGCTGTTTTTT.

This chain connects TRBV18 to TRBJ2-5, with 9 nucleotides matching TRBD2. The CDR3 extends over 15 amino acids. Germline trimming cut 5 bases from V and 1 base from J; bases unmatched to any gene: 5. Germline loops: CDR1 KGHSH, CDR2 LQKENI. The CDR3 nucleotides are TGTGCCAGCTCAAGGAGCGGGGGGTCCCAAGAGACCCAGTACTTC. It specifies CASSRSGGSQETQYF.

The gene calls are TRBV5-1 and TRBJ2-3; possibly TRBD1 for D (6 bases). The CDR3 loop spans 14 amino acids. Germline CDR1 reads SGHRS; CDR2 reads YFSETQ. The V gene lost 3 bases and the J gene lost 4 bases, with 12 bases spanning the gap. CDR3 bases: TGCGCCAGCAGCTCAGGGGACGGTGCAGATACGCAGTATTTT. This encodes CASSSGDGADTQYF. The variable domain in full, completed from reference TRBV5-1 and TRBJ2-3, reads KAGVTQTPRYLIKTRGQQVTLSCSPISGHRSVSWYQQTPGQGLQFLFEYFSETQRNKGNFPGRFSGRQFSNSRSEMNVSTLELGDSALYLCASSSGDGADTQYFGPGTRLTVL.

V gene TRBV7-9 combines with J gene TRBJ2-1, with D perhaps TRBD1 or TRBD2 (6 bases each). The CDR3 runs 14 residues. CDR1 and CDR2 from the germline V gene are SEHNR and FQNEAQ (reference sequence). The V end lost 5 bases, the J end lost 7 bases, and 15 bases lay between the germline ends. CDR3 loop: CASSPGGPENEQFF. CDR3 sequence (DNA): TGTGCCAGCAGCCCTGGGGGGCCGGAGAATGAGCAGTTCTTC.

The chain carries TRBV11-2 and TRBJ2-1; D remains unclear. V lost 4 bases to trimming and J lost 8 bases, with 9 bases between them. The CDR3 contains 12 residues. Germline V gives CDR1 SGHAT, CDR2 FQNNGV. The CDR3 nucleotides read TGTGCCAGCAGCTCGCTAGTATATGAGCAGTTCTTC. Encoded protein: CASSSLVYEQFF.

The rearrangement links TRBV5-1 to TRBJ2-7; 7 bases are a match to TRBD2. Germline V CDR1 and CDR2: SGHRS, YFSETQ. V shed 6 bases, J shed 0 bases, and the junction held 6 bases outside the gene matches. The CDR3 is 14 residues long. CDR3 protein: CASILAEISYEQYF. Here the CDR3 DNA reads TGCGCCAGCATTCTAGCGGAAATCTCCTACGAGCAGTACTTC.

This chain uses TRBV7-2 with TRBJ1-3; D gene unclear. The germline gives CDR1 SGHTA, CDR2 FQGNSA. V lost 1 base, J lost 0 bases, and 19 bases lay in between. The CDR3 loop spans 19 amino acids. The CDR3 loop reads CASSLVAAATASSGNTIYF. In nucleotides, the CDR3 is TGTGCCAGCAGCTTAGTTGCCGCAGCGACTGCGAGCTCTGGAAACACCATATATTTT.

This chain joins TRBV5-5 and TRBJ1-5, with a weak D call TRBD1 (6 bases). The germline gives CDR1 SGHKS, CDR2 YYEKEE (reference sequence). V was trimmed by 2 bases and J by 6 bases, leaving 12 bases between them. The CDR3 length is 14 residues. The CDR3 loop reads CASSFSGVVQPQHF. The DNA for the CDR3 is TGTGCCAGCAGCTTCTCAGGGGTTGTTCAGCCCCAGCATTTT.

The V and J genes are TRBV19 and TRBJ2-2, with TRBD2 matching over 13 bases. This CDR3 has 15 residues. The junction had 8 bases not matched to a gene; V was cut back by 9 bases and J by 7 bases. The germline V gene has CDR1 LNHDA and CDR2 SQIVND (reference sequence). The CDR3 is CASKLAGGQGGELFF. DNA of the CDR3: TGTGCCAGCAAACTAGCGGGGGGGCAGGGCGGGGAGCTGTTTTTT.